This TCR beta chain was identified during a study of CD4+ T cells in melanoma. V lost 0 bases and J 6 bases, leaving 6 bases between the germline ends. CDR1 and CDR2 from the germline V gene are SGHRS and YFSETQ. The CDR3 length is 13 residues. The protocol was immunoSEQ multiplex PCR, while the TCRdb copy is restricted to in-frame clones and leaves out a portion. The top ten clones hold about 3.5% of a sample with around 100,000 clones, roughly 90% of them seen once. The origin of this receptor is a human donor with melanoma. The V and J genes are TRBV5-1 and TRBJ2-2; D is possibly TRBD1 (5 bases). The material sequenced was peripheral blood. The CDR3 region is CASSLEQAGELFF. DNA of the CDR3: TGCGCCAGCAGCTTGGAACAGGCCGGGGAGCTGTTTTTT.